This T cell receptor beta chain was recorded in a study of Ad26.COV2.S vaccination and SARS-CoV-2 variants. For the study at large: Donor had been placed in the Ad26.COV2.S arm of the COV1001 trial. Once or twice, 56 days apart, Ad26.COV2.S was delivered intramuscularly.

This clone was observed a few times. Its antigen is not identified. Treatment specified: some 20 received Ad26.COV2.S at low or high dose, single or two shots; a few received placebo; per-sample allocation not given. On day 63 after the first injection, vaccine and placebo recipients gave samples. Study conclusions and caveats: From the TCR breadth and depth analyses, total T cell responses may have been underestimated.

The CDR3 contains 15 residues. Germline CDR1 WSHSY, CDR2 SAAADI. Germline trimming cut 6 bases from V and 7 bases from J; bases unmatched to any gene: 8. Only in-frame clones appear in the TCRdb table, and some are missing; sequencing was by immunoSEQ multiplex PCR. This sample carries about 330,000 clones, about 90% of them seen once, and the ten largest clones take around 5.5%. The sequencing here drew on peripheral blood, taken in a trial of Ad26.COV2.S vaccine versus placebo. The origin of this receptor is a person aged 18-60 years who received the Ad26.COV2.S COVID-19 vaccine or a placebo. This sequence joins TRBV10-2 and TRBJ1-6; TRBD1 aligns across 8 bases. The CDR3 sequence is CASRGGQGRNSPLHF. As DNA, the CDR3 is TGCGCCAGCAGGGGTGGACAGGGTAGGAATTCACCCCTCCACTTT.